What follows are 16 T cell receptor beta chains derived from one specimen sequenced in a study of shared clonotypes between healthy human individuals. Produced via immunoSEQ multiplex PCR; TCRdb's table is partial and in-frame only. The data contain about 2.1 million clones, around 95% of them singletons. Naive-designated CD8 cells lacked CD45RO, were positively enriched for CCR7, and omitted terminally differentiated effector memory CD45RA+ cells. Sequences were obtained from naive CD8+ T cells from PBMCs. The receptors come from a man younger than 35 in good health. Some clones in this sample may be carry-over from other donors' samples.

The chain links TRBV29-1 to TRBJ1-1; D might be TRBD1 (6 bases). V dropped 2 bases and J dropped 4 bases, with 17 bases sitting between them. This CDR3 region has 15 residues. Germline CDR1 is SQVTM and CDR2 is ANQGSEA. CDR3 loop: CSVEFGWGGITEAFF. The CDR3 DNA is TGCAGCGTTGAATTTGGGTGGGGGGGCATCACTGAAGCTTTCTTT. Variable domain in full (rest from reference TRBV29-1 and TRBJ1-1): SAVISQKPSRDICQRGTSLTIQCQVDSQVTMMFWYRQQPGQSLTLIATANQGSEATYESGFVIDKFPISRPNLTFSTLTVSNMSPEDSSIYLCSVEFGWGGITEAFFGQGTRLTVV.

The rearrangement joins TRBV9 to TRBJ2-3, with 9 bases that match TRBD2. The CDR3 spans 18 residues. V trimming: 3 bases; J trimming: 2 bases; junction bases outside the gene matches: 13. Germline values: CDR1 SGDLS, CDR2 YYNGEE. CDR3 region: CASSGSLSGSTSTDTQYF. The CDR3 DNA reads TGTGCCAGCAGCGGTAGCCTTAGCGGGAGTACTTCCACAGATACGCAGTATTTT.

The chain recombines TRBV7-9 with TRBJ1-5, with D tentatively TRBD1 (5 bases). V lost 5 bases to trimming and J lost 12 bases, with 17 bases between them. The CDR3 consists of 13 residues. CDR1 is SEHNR and CDR2 is FQNEAQ in the germline V gene (reference sequence). CDR3 protein: CASSRGAEYLQHF. CDR3 nucleotide sequence: TGTGCCAGCAGCAGAGGGGCCGAATACCTCCAGCATTTT. The full variable domain, completed using reference TRBV7-9 and TRBJ1-5, is DTGVSQNPRHKITKRGQNVTFRCDPISEHNRLYWYRQTLGQGPEFLTYFQNEAQLEKSRLLSDRFSAERPKGSFSTLEIQRTEQGDSAMYLCASSRGAEYLQHFGDGTRLSIL.

In its sample, this clone was seen a few times. The V gene is TRBV7-9, the J gene TRBJ1-2, with D unresolved. CDR1 and CDR2 (germline): SEHNR, FQNEAQ (reference sequence). The CDR3 runs 14 residues. Trimming cost V 4 bases and J 3 bases, with 12 bases left between them. The CDR3 nucleotides read TGTGCCAGCAGCTCGTCAGCTCGGCACTATGGCTACACCTTC. Its protein product is CASSSSARHYGYTF.

This clone has more than one count but fewer than ten. The J gene is TRBJ1-1, the V gene TRBV28; D remains unclear. Deletions cut 0 bases from V and 0 bases from J, with 2 bases between. CDR3 length: 13 amino acids. Germline loops: CDR1 MDHEN, CDR2 SYDVKM. The CDR3 protein is CASSLWLNTEAFF. The CDR3 coding sequence is TGTGCCAGCAGTTTATGGTTGAACACTGAAGCTTTCTTT.

This clone was observed a handful of times. The genes are TRBV7-9 and TRBJ2-1; TRBD1 or TRBD2 may be the D gene (5 bases each). This CDR3 is built from 11 residues. The germline CDR1 and CDR2 sequences are SEHNR and FQNEAQ (reference sequence). Trimming took 4 bases from V and 15 from J, leaving 13 bases between them. The CDR3 region has the DNA TGTGCCAGCAGCTCAACGGGACCACCGTTCTTC. Its protein product is CASSSTGPPFF.

As concerns this clone: Other DNA sequences in the same sample also yield this CDR3. The chain employs TRBV9 and TRBJ2-1; 13 bases align to TRBD2. V dropped 0 bases and J dropped 6; count of bases not matched to a gene: 0. Germline CDR1 is SGDLS and CDR2 is YYNGEE. This CDR3 has 15 residues. CDR3 protein: CASSVGLAGGNEQFF. The CDR3 DNA follows: TGTGCCAGCAGCGTAGGACTAGCGGGGGGCAATGAGCAGTTCTTC. The complete variable domain, with remaining parts taken from reference TRBV9 and TRBJ2-1, reads DSGVTQTPKHLITATGQRVTLRCSPRSGDLSVYWYQQSLDQGLQFLIQYYNGEERAKGNILERFSAQQFPDLHSELNLSSLELGDSALYFCASSVGLAGGNEQFFGPGTRLTVL.

Here the CDR3 reads CASSQRRGATDTQYF. The CDR3 nucleotides are TGTGCCAGCAGCCAACGGCGGGGGGCCACAGATACGCAGTATTTT. The gene calls are TRBV7-6 and TRBJ2-3; 8 bases agree with TRBD2. The CDR3 totals 15 residues. Germline values: CDR1 SGHVS, CDR2 FNYEAQ. The J segment lost 2 bases and the V segment lost 5 bases, leaving 6 bases of the junction unmatched.

J is TRBJ1-5 and V is TRBV28; D gene uncertain. The CDR3 spans 13 residues. The germline V gene encodes CDR1 MDHEN and CDR2 SYDVKM. V was trimmed by 2 bases and J by 7 bases, leaving 9 bases between them. The CDR3 region has the DNA TGTGCCAGCAGTTTAGCCGGGAAGCAGCCCCAGCATTTT. Its translation is CASSLAGKQPQHF.

The genes are TRBV19 and TRBJ2-4; no clear D. The CDR3 extends over 15 amino acids. Germline V gene sequence: CDR1 LNHDA, CDR2 SQIVND (reference sequence). V lost 5 bases and J lost 0, with 11 bases in between. The CDR3 bases are TGTGCCAGTAGTGCGGCAGATATAGCCAAAAACATTCAGTACTTC. The encoded protein is CASSAADIAKNIQYF.

The genes are TRBV29-1 and TRBJ2-3; D uncertain. The CDR3 sequence is 11 residues long. Per germline, CDR1 SQVTM and CDR2 ANQGSEA. Trimming stripped 2 bases from V and 9 bases from J, with 9 bases between. CDR3: CSVEKGQTQYF. The CDR3 coding sequence is TGCAGCGTTGAAAAGGGCCAAACGCAGTATTTT.

This chain joins TRBV15 and TRBJ1-4; D gene ambiguous. Germline V gene sequence: CDR1 LNHNV, CDR2 YYDKDF (reference sequence). V was clipped by 0 bases and J by 4 bases, with 15 bases between them. The length of the CDR3 is 17 residues. CDR3 sequence (DNA): TGTGCCACCAGCAGAGAAAGGATCGAGCGGCTTAATGAAAAACTGTTTTTT. The encoded protein is CATSRERIERLNEKLFF.

On this clone itself: This CDR3 is also generated by other DNA sequences in the sample. The rearrangement uses TRBV4-1 and TRBJ2-2; D ambiguous. The germline CDR1 and CDR2 sequences are MGHRA and YSYEKL. The CDR3 has 12 amino acids. Deletions cut 2 bases from V and 5 bases from J, with 3 bases between. The CDR3 is CASSQITGELFF. As DNA, the CDR3 is TGCGCCAGCAGCCAAATAACCGGGGAGCTGTTTTTT.

The rearrangement joins TRBV4-1 to TRBJ1-5; D gene ambiguous. The germline gives CDR1 MGHRA, CDR2 YSYEKL. This CDR3 contains 14 residues. V shed 1 base and J shed 2 bases, with 6 bases lying between them. CDR3 coding DNA: TGCGCCAGCAGCCAAGGGGTGGGCAATCAGCCCCAGCATTTT. Protein product: CASSQGVGNQPQHF.

The chain joins TRBV6-5 to TRBJ1-2; D gene uncertain. This CDR3 is 14 amino acids long. In germline, CDR1 is MNHEY, CDR2 SVGAGI. Deletions cut 8 bases from V and 0 bases from J, with 13 bases between. The CDR3 sequence is CASGQPLTNYGYTF. DNA for the CDR3: TGTGCCAGCGGGCAGCCCTTAACTAACTATGGCTACACCTTC.

V usage is TRBV29-1 and J usage is TRBJ1-2; D is undetermined. The CDR3 loop spans 12 amino acids. V lost 3 bases to trimming and J lost 4 bases, with 9 bases between them. Germline V gene data show CDR1 as SQVTM and CDR2 as ANQGSEA. CDR3 residues: CSVEARRYGYTF. The CDR3 bases are TGCAGCGTTGAGGCACGACGCTATGGCTACACCTTC. The full variable domain, with the rest looked up from reference TRBV29-1 and TRBJ1-2, is SAVISQKPSRDICQRGTSLTIQCQVDSQVTMMFWYRQQPGQSLTLIATANQGSEATYESGFVIDKFPISRPNLTFSTLTVSNMSPEDSSIYLCSVEARRYGYTFGSGTRLTVV.